The next 15 T cell receptor beta chains were all read from a single sample in a study of blood T cell repertoires in COVID-19. Data came from immunoSEQ multiplex PCR; TCRdb stores just in-frame clones and leaves some out. The sample contains around 150,000 clones, roughly 80% of which appear only once. Sequenced material: peripheral blood. The receptors were sampled from a man aged 70-80 years with acute or convalescent COVID-19.

The chain uses TRBV10-1 and TRBJ1-4; D gene uncertain. This CDR3 is 15 amino acids long. Trimming left V 0 bases short and J 4 bases short, with 9 bases between. Germline values: CDR1 WNHNN, CDR2 SYGVQD (reference sequence). The CDR3 loop is CASSESLAVNEKLFF. The CDR3 nucleotides are TGCGCCAGCAGTGAGTCTTTAGCGGTTAATGAAAAACTGTTTTTT.

The chain uses TRBV20-1 and TRBJ2-5; D is perhaps TRBD1 (5 bases). The CDR3 totals 12 residues. Germline CDR1 and CDR2: DFQATT and SNEGSKA (reference sequence). Trimming left V 3 bases short and J 4 bases short, with 9 bases between. The CDR3 here is CSASDRRETQYF. The CDR3 nucleotides are TGCAGTGCTAGTGACAGAAGAGAGACCCAGTACTTC.

V usage is TRBV5-1 and J usage is TRBJ1-1; D is unresolved. From germline, CDR1 is SGHRS and CDR2 YFSETQ. CDR3 length equals 15 residues. The ends were cut back, 4 bases at V and 10 bases at J, with 23 bases in the middle. The CDR3 DNA sequence: TGCGCCAGCAGCGGGATGGGGATTGAGGGCTGGGGAGCTTTCTTT. This gives the protein CASSGMGIEGWGAFF.

The CDR3 nucleotides read TGCGCCAGCAGCTTGTTCGGGGGTCAAGAGACCCAGTACTTC. Residues: CASSLFGGQETQYF. The chain recombines TRBV5-1 with TRBJ2-5; TRBD2 might be the D (6 bases). The CDR3 extends over 14 amino acids. CDR1 is SGHRS, CDR2 YFSETQ, per germline. V gave up 1 base and J gave up 2 bases, with 9 bases separating them.

The V call is TRBV9, the J call TRBJ1-2; D is perhaps TRBD1 (6 bases). The CDR3 covers 15 residues. V was trimmed by 3 bases and J by 5 bases, leaving 17 bases between them. CDR1 and CDR2 (germline): SGDLS, YYNGEE. This CDR3 is CASSAPGGVGYGYTF. The CDR3 DNA follows: TGTGCCAGCAGCGCCCCGGGGGGCGTCGGGTATGGCTACACCTTC.

The chain recombines TRBV11-2 with TRBJ2-7, with TRBD2 identical over 8 bases. The junction had 12 bases not matched to a gene; V was cut back by 2 bases and J by 0 bases. This CDR3 contains 18 residues. Germline assignment: CDR1 SGHAT and CDR2 FQNNGV. CDR3 protein: CASSLRRGASSPSYEQYF. CDR3 bases: TGTGCCAGCAGCTTACGGCGGGGGGCTAGTTCTCCCTCCTACGAGCAGTACTTC.

The chain combines TRBV10-3 with TRBJ2-5; the match to TRBD1 covers 7 bases. This CDR3 region has 16 residues. The ends lost 3 bases at V and 2 bases at J; junction bases unmatched: 9. CDR1 is ENHRY, CDR2 SYGVKD, per germline. The CDR3 DNA follows: TGTGCCATCAGTGAAGGCCGGGACAGCCTACAAGAGACCCAGTACTTC. As protein: CAISEGRDSLQETQYF.

Only a few counts were recorded for this clone. J is TRBJ1-3 and V is TRBV11-2; 7 bases align to TRBD1. J was trimmed by 3 bases and V by 5 bases; bases with no gene match: 10. The CDR3 covers 16 residues. Germline-derived CDR1 and CDR2 are SGHAT and FQNNGV. CDR3 in amino acids: CASSTQTGRIGNTIYF. CDR3 bases: TGTGCCAGCAGCACCCAGACAGGGAGGATTGGAAACACCATATATTTT.

The genes are TRBV25-1 and TRBJ1-6; 8 bases are a match to TRBD1. There are 13 residues in the CDR3. Trimming removed 7 bases from V and 7 bases from J; junction bases left unmatched: 3. CDR1 MGHDK and CDR2 SYGVNS come from the germline V gene. The chain's CDR3 is CASTRDRNSPLHF. CDR3 DNA sequence: TGTGCCAGCACCCGGGACAGGAATTCACCCCTCCACTTT. Supplemented by reference TRBV25-1 and TRBJ1-6, the full variable domain reads EADIYQTPRYLVIGTGKKITLECSQTMGHDKMYWYQQDPGMELHLIHYSYGVNSTEKGDLSSESTVSRIRTEHFPLTLESARPSHTSQYLCASTRDRNSPLHFGNGTRLTVT.

The V call is TRBV7-2, the J call TRBJ2-1; 7 bases are shared with TRBD2. This CDR3 spans 17 amino acids. Germline lookup yields CDR1 SGHTA and CDR2 FQGNSA. Trimming removed 1 base from V and 11 bases from J; junction bases left unmatched: 17. The CDR3 region has the DNA TGTGCCAGCAGCTTAGGGTGGGGGACTATTGCCCGAGATAAGCAGTTCTTC. This translates into CASSLGWGTIARDKQFF.

Written as DNA, the CDR3 is TGTGCCAGCAGCGCAATGGATCCCGGGCAAGAGACCCAGTACTTC. It codes for CASSAMDPGQETQYF. V gene TRBV13 combines with J gene TRBJ2-5; D unresolved. CDR1 and CDR2 (germline): PRHDT, FYEKMQ (reference sequence). V was clipped by 5 bases and J by 2 bases, with 15 bases between them. This CDR3 region has 15 residues. The variable domain in full, with the rest retrieved from reference TRBV13 and TRBJ2-5, is AAGVIQSPRHLIKEKRETATLKCYPIPRHDTVYWYQQGPGQDPQFLISFYEKMQSDKGSIPDRFSAQQFSDYHSELNMSSLELGDSALYFCASSAMDPGQETQYFGPGTRLLVL.

This clone was observed a single time. The rearrangement joins TRBV29-1 to TRBJ1-1; D is possibly TRBD1 (5 bases). With 6 bases removed from V and 0 bases from J, the gap between germline ends came to 14 bases. The germline V gene has CDR1 SQVTM and CDR2 ANQGSEA. The CDR3 spans 14 residues. CDR3 in DNA: TGCAGCGTGGTCAAAGGGGCTTTGAACACTGAAGCTTTCTTT. Translation: CSVVKGALNTEAFF.

This sequence joins TRBV3-1 (or the pseudogene TRBV3-2) and TRBJ1-2; D is undetermined. Germline values: CDR1 LGHDT, CDR2 YNNKEL (reference sequence). Between the trimmed V and J ends, which lost 1 base and 0 bases, there was a span of 9 bases. The CDR3 contains 15 residues. The CDR3 nucleotides are TGTGCCAGCAGCCAAGTTCAGACTGCTAACTATGGCTACACCTTC. The encoded protein is CASSQVQTANYGYTF.

CDR3 DNA: TGTGCCAGTAGTATAGAACGGTACAATCAGCCCCAGCATTTT. Protein: CASSIERYNQPQHF. The chain employs TRBV19 and TRBJ1-5; unclear D gene. V gave up 0 bases and J gave up 3 bases, with 6 bases separating them. This CDR3 is built from 14 residues. Germline values: CDR1 LNHDA, CDR2 SQIVND (reference sequence).

The chain is built from TRBV5-4 and TRBJ1-4; D is unclear. V was clipped by 1 base and J by 0 bases, with 4 bases between them. CDR1 and CDR2 (germline): SGHNT, YYREEE (reference sequence). This CDR3 has 14 amino acids. Here the CDR3 reads CASSLTATNEKLFF. The DNA for the CDR3 is TGTGCCAGCAGCTTGACGGCAACTAATGAAAAACTGTTTTTT.